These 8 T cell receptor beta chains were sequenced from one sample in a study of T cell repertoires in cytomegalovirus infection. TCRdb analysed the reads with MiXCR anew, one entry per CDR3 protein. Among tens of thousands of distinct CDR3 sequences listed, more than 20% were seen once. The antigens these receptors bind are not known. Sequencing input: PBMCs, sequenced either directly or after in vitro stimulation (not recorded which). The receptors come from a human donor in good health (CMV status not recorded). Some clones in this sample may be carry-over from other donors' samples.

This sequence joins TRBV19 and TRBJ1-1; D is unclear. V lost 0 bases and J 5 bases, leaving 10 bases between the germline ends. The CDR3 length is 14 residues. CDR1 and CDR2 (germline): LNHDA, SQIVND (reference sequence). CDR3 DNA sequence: TGTGCCAGTAGTATAGACACGATTAATACTGAAGCTTTCTTT. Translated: CASSIDTINTEAFF.

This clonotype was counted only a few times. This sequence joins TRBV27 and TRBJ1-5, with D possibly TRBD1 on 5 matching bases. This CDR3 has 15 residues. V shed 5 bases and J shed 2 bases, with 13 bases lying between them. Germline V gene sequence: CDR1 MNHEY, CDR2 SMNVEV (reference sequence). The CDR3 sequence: CASSHHAGGNQPQHF. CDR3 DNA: TGTGCCAGCAGTCACCATGCGGGGGGCAATCAGCCCCAGCATTTT.

This chain's CDR3 is CSVTASADEQFF. Written as DNA, the CDR3 is TGCAGCGTGACAGCTAGTGCTGATGAGCAGTTCTTC. The chain carries TRBV29-1 and TRBJ2-1, with TRBD1 as a possible D gene (5 bases). The germline CDR1 and CDR2 sequences are SQVTM and ANQGSEA. CDR3 length: 12 residues. V lost 6 bases and J lost 8, with 14 bases in between.

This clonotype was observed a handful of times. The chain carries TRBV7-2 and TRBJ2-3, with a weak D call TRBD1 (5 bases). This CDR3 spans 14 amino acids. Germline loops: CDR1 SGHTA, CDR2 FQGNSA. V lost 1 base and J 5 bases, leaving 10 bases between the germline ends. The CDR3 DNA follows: TGTGCCAGCAGCTTAGGCGGAACAGGAGATACGCAGTATTTT. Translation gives CASSLGGTGDTQYF.

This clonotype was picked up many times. As DNA, the CDR3 is TGTGCCAGCAGCTTGGGAGGGGGTAACGAGCAGTACGTC. Translated, it gives CASSLGGGNEQYV. The rearrangement joins TRBV7-2 to TRBJ2-7, with D possibly being TRBD2 (7 bases). Germline assignment: CDR1 SGHTA and CDR2 FQGNSA. With 3 bases removed from V and 5 bases from J, the gap between germline ends came to 11 bases. The CDR3 length is 13 residues.

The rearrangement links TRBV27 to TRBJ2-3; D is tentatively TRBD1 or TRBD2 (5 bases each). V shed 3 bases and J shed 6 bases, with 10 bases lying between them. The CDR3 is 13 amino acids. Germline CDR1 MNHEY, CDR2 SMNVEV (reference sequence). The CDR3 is CASSLRGTDTQYF. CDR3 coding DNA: TGTGCCAGCAGTTTGAGGGGTACTGATACGCAGTATTTT.

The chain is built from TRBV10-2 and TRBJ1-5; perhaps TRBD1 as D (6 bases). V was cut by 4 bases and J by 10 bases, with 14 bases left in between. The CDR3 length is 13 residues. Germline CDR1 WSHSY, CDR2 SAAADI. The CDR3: CASSVNRDGPQHF. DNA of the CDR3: TGCGCCAGCAGTGTGAACAGGGATGGACCCCAGCATTTT.

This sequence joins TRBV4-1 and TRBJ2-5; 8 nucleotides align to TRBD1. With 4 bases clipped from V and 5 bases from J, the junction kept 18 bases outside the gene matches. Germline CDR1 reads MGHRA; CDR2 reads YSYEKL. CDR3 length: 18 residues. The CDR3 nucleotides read TGCGCCAGCAGCCGTATCTTTCTGGGCAGGGGGCGTGACGAGACCCAGTACTTC. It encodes CASSRIFLGRGRDETQYF.